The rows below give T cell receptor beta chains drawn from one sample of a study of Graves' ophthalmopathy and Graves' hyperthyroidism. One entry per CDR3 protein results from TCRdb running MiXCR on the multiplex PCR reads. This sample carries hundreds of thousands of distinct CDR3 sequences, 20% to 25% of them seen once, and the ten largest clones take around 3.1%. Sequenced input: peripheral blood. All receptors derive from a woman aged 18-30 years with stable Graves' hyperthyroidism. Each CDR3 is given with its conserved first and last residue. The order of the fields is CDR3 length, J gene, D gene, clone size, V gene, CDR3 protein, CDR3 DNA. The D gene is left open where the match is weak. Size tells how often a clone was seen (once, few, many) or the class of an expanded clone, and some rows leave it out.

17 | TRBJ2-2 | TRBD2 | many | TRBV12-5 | CASGLVLAGVDTGELFF | TGTGCTAGTGGTTTGGTTCTAGCGGGAGTAGATACCGGGGAGCTGTTTTTT
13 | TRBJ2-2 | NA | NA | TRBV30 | CAWVSGVPGELFF | TGTGCCTGGGTTTCGGGAGTGCCCGGGGAGCTGTTTTTT
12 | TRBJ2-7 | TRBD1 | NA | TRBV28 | CASSRRGSEQYF | TGTGCCAGCTCTCGCAGGGGGTCGGAGCAGTACTTC
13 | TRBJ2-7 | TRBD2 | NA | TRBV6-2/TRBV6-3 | CATSLAGGYEQYF | TGTGCCACCTCACTAGCGGGAGGCTACGAGCAGTACTTC
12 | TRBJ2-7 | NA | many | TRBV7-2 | CASSYRSYEQYF | TGTGCCAGCAGCTACCGTTCCTACGAGCAGTACTTC
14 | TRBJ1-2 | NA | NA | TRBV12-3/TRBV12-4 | CASRNSGTPYGYTF | TGTGCCAGCCGCAATTCCGGGACGCCCTATGGCTACACCTTC
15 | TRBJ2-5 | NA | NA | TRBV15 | CATSRDPAAPETQYF | TGTGCCACCAGCAGAGATCCGGCAGCCCCAGAGACCCAGTACTTC
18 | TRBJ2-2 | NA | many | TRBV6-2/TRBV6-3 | CASSYPAQKGKNTGELFF | TGTGCCAGCAGTTATCCCGCTCAAAAAGGGAAAAACACCGGGGAGCTGTTTTTT
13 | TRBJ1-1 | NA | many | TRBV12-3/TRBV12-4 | CASSLMGRTEAFF | TGTGCCAGCAGTTTAATGGGGAGGACTGAAGCTTTCTTT
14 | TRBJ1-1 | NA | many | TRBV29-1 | CSVGRATSNTEAFF | TGCAGCGTTGGGAGGGCCACTTCGAACACTGAAGCTTTCTTT
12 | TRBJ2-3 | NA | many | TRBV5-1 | CASSSDTDTQYF | TGCGCCAGCAGCTCCGATACAGATACGCAGTATTTT
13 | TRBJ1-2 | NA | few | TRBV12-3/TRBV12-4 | CASRSFSGYGYTF | TGTGCCAGCAGATCTTTCTCGGGCTATGGCTACACCTTC
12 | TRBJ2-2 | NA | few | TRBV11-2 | CASALTAGELFF | TGTGCCAGCGCTCTCACGGCCGGGGAGCTGTTTTTT
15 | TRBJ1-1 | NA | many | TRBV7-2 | CASSLAGGWSTEAFF | TGTGCCAGCAGCTTAGCCGGTGGGTGGAGCACTGAAGCTTTCTTT
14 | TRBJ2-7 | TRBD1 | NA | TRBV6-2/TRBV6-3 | CASSGTGQPYEQYF | TGTGCCAGCAGTGGGACAGGCCAACCCTACGAGCAGTACTTC
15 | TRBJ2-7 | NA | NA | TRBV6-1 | CASSEGGAHQYEQYF | TGTGCCAGCAGTGAGGGGGGGGCCCACCAATACGAGCAGTACTTC
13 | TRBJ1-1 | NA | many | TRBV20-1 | CSARDLPLTEAFF | TGCAGTGCTAGAGATCTGCCTCTGACTGAAGCTTTCTTT
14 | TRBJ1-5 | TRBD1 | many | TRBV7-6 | CASSEGQGLGPQHF | TGTGCCAGCAGCGAGGGACAGGGCCTTGGGCCCCAGCATTTT
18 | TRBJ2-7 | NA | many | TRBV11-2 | CASSLLGVRRARPYEQYF | TGTGCCAGCAGCTTACTCGGAGTGAGGAGAGCCCGACCCTACGAGCAGTACTTC
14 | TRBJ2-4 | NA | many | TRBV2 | CASGDARAKNIQYF | TGTGCCAGCGGGGACGCTAGAGCCAAAAACATTCAGTACTTC
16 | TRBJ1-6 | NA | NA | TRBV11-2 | CASSNAGASYNSPLHF | TGTGCCAGCAGTAACGCGGGGGCCTCCTATAATTCACCCCTCCACTTT
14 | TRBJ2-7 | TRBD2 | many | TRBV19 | CASSLVLAAYEQYF | TGTGCCAGTAGTTTGGTACTAGCGGCCTACGAGCAGTACTTC
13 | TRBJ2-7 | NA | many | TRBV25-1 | CASSGGPSYEQYF | TGTGCCAGCAGCGGGGGGCCCTCCTACGAGCAGTACTTC
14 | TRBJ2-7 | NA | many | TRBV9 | CASSPGVRRYEQYF | TGTGCCAGCAGCCCGGGGGTTCGTAGGTACGAGCAGTACTTC
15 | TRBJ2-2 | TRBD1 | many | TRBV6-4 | CASSEGGMTTGELFF | TGTGCCAGCAGTGAAGGGGGCATGACCACCGGGGAGCTGTTTTTT
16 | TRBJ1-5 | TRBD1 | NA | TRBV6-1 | CASSEATGTGNQPQHF | TGTGCCAGCAGTGAAGCCACCGGGACAGGGAATCAGCCCCAGCATTTT
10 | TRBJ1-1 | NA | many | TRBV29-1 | CSVVEDEAFF | TGCAGCGTTGTGGAAGACGAAGCTTTCTTT
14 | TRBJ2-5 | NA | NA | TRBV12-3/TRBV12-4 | CASSFGGNQETQYF | TGTGCCAGCAGTTTTGGCGGAAACCAAGAGACCCAGTACTTC
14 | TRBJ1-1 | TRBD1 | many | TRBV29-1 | CSVEAGQGVTEAFF | TGCAGCGTTGAAGCGGGACAGGGGGTGACTGAAGCTTTCTTT
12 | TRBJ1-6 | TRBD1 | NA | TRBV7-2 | CASSAGGSPLHF | TGTGCCAGCAGCGCAGGGGGTTCACCCCTCCACTTT